This T cell receptor (beta chain) was identified during a study of blood T cell repertoires in COVID-19. Turning to the study itself: T cells, B-cell-depleted T cells, or PBMCs supplied cDNA or gDNA.

TCRdb's copy holds only in-frame clones and misses some; the assay was immunoSEQ multiplex PCR. The table has 200,000 to 250,000 clones, around 84% seen once. The TCR was taken from a woman older than 75 with COVID-19, enrolled during active disease. The sequenced sample consisted of peripheral blood.

The CDR3 sequence is CASSLAGLNNYGYTF. DNA for the CDR3: TGCGCCAGCAGCTTGGCAGGACTCAACAACTATGGCTACACCTTC. The chain carries TRBV5-1 and TRBJ1-2; D is ambiguous. V lost 0 bases, J lost 2 bases, and 11 bases lay in between. Germline values: CDR1 SGHRS, CDR2 YFSETQ. The CDR3 is 15 amino acids.